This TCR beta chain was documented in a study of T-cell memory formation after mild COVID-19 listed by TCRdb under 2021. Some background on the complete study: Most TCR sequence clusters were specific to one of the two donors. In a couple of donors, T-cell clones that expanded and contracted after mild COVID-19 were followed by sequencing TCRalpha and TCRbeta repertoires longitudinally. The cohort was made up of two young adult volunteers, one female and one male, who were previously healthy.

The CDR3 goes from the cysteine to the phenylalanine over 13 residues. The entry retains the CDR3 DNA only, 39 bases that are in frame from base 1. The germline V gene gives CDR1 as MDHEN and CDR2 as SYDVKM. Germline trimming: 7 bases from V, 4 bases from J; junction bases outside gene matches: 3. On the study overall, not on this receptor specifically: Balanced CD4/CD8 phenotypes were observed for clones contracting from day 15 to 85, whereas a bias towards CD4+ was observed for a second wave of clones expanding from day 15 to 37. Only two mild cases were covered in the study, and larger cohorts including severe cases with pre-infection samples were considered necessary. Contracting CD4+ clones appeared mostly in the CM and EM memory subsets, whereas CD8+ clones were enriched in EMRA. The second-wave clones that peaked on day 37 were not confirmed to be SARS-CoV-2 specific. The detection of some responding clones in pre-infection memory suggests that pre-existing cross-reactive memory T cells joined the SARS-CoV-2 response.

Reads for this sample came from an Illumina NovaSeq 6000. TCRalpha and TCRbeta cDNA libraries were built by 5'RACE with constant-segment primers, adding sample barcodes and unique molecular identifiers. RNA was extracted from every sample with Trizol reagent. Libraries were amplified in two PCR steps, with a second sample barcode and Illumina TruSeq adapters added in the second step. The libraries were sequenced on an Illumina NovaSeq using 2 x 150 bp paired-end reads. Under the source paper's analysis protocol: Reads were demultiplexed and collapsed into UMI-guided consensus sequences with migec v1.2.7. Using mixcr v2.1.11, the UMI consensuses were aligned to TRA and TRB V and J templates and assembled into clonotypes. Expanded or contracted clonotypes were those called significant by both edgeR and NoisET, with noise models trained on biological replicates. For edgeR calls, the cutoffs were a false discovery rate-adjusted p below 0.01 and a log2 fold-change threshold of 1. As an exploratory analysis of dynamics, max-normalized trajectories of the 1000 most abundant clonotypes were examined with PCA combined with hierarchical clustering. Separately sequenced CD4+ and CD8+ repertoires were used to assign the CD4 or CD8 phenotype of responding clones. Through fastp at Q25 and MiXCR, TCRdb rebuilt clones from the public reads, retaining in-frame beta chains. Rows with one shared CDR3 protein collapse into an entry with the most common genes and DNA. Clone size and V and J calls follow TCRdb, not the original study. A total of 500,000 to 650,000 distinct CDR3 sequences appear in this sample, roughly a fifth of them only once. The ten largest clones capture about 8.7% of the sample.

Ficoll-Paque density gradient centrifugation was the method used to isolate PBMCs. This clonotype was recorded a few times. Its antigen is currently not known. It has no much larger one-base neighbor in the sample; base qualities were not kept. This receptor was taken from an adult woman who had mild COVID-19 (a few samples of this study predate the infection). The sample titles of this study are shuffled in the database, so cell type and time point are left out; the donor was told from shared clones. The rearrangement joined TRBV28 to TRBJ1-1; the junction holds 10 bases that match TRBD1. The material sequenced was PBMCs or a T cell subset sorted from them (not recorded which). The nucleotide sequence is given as TGTGCCAGCATAGGACAGGGGGTCACTGAAGCTTTCTTT. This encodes CASIGQGVTEAFF.